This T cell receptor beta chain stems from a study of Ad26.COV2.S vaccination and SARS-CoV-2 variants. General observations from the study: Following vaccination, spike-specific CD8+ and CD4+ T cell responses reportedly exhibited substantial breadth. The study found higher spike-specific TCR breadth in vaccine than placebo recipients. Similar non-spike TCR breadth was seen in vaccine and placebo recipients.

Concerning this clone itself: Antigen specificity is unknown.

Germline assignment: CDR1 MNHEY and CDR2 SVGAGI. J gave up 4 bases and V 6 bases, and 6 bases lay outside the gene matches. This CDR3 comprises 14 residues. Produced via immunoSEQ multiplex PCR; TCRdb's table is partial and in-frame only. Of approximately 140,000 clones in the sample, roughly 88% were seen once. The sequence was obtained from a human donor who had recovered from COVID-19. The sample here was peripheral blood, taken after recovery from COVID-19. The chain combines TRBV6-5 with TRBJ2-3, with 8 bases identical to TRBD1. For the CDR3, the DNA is TGTGCCAGCAGCATGGCAGGGGGCCCAGATACGCAGTATTTT. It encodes CASSMAGGPDTQYF.